This TCR beta chain was sequenced during a study of immune evolution from preneoplasia to lung adenocarcinoma. Some clones are missing from TCRdb's copy, which holds only in-frame ones; the method was immunoSEQ multiplex PCR. This table holds thousands of clones, 70% to 80% found once. CDR3 size: 14 residues. V shed 2 bases and J shed 4 bases, with 8 bases lying between them. Germline values: CDR1 MNHEY, CDR2 SVGAGI. Between the mid-2010s and the late 2010s, patients underwent resection in Japan or China. The chain recombines TRBV6-5 with TRBJ1-4; D remains ambiguous. Sample: FFPE minimally invasive lung adenocarcinoma tissue. The clonotype comes from a person between 45 and 75 years old with lung adenocarcinoma. The CDR3 DNA is TGTGCCAGCAGTTACCAGAAGGGTAATGAAAAACTGTTTTTT. Translated: CASSYQKGNEKLFF.